The 9 T cell receptor beta chains in this list originate from one sample, sequenced in a study of shared clonotypes between healthy human individuals. The repertoire was sequenced with immunoSEQ multiplex PCR; TCRdb's copy has only in-frame clones and lacks some. The sample lists some 500,000 clones, 65% to 80% occurring once. Material for sequencing was PBMCs. Source of these receptors: a woman aged 40-49 years in good health. Some clones in this sample may be carry-over from other donors' samples.

This clone was observed at least ten times. The rearrangement uses TRBV5-4 and TRBJ2-1; possibly TRBD1 for D (7 bases). V dropped 5 bases and J dropped 5 bases, with 14 bases sitting between them. There are 14 residues in the CDR3. Germline CDR1 SGHNT, CDR2 YYREEE (reference sequence). The CDR3 DNA reads as TGTGCCAGCAGGGACAGGAGGGAAAACAATGAGCAGTTCTTC. It encodes CASRDRRENNEQFF.

The gene calls are TRBV7-9 and TRBJ2-3; D is perhaps TRBD2 (5 bases). CDR3 length equals 15 residues. Trimming stripped 1 base from V and 14 bases from J, with 22 bases between. Germline-derived CDR1 and CDR2 are SEHNR and FQNEAQ (reference sequence). The DNA for the CDR3 is TGTGCCAGCAGCTTAGTAGTATGGGAGAAGCCAGCGTGGTATTTT. Residues: CASSLVVWEKPAWYF. The full variable domain, rest sourced from reference TRBV7-9 and TRBJ2-3, is DTGVSQNPRHKITKRGQNVTFRCDPISEHNRLYWYRQTLGQGPEFLTYFQNEAQLEKSRLLSDRFSAERPKGSFSTLEIQRTEQGDSAMYLCASSLVVWEKPAWYFGPGTRLTVL.

The DNA of the CDR3 is TGTGCCTGGAGTGTAGTGGAGTTGGGAGGTGAGCAGTTCTTC. This gives the protein CAWSVVELGGEQFF. V is TRBV30 and J is TRBJ2-1, with a weak D call TRBD2 (6 bases). Trimming removed 0 bases at V and 9 bases at J, with 15 bases between. Germline CDR1 is GTSNPN and CDR2 is SVGIG (reference sequence). This CDR3 contains 14 residues.

This chain uses TRBV5-4 with TRBJ2-3, with TRBD2 identical over 7 bases. This CDR3 region has 14 residues. The germline CDR1 and CDR2 sequences are SGHNT and YYREEE (reference sequence). V shed 5 bases and J 1 base; nucleotides not matched to a gene: 4. The CDR3 DNA follows: TGTGCCAGCAGGACTACTAGCGGCACAGATACGCAGTATTTT. Translating gives CASRTTSGTDTQYF.

The chain couples TRBV30 to TRBJ1-2; unclear D gene. The CDR3 spans 14 residues. The germline V gene encodes CDR1 GTSNPN and CDR2 SVGIG (reference sequence). With 0 bases removed from V and 4 bases from J, the gap between germline ends came to 12 bases. The CDR3 spells CAWSVEPSFYGYTF. The CDR3 nucleotides read TGTGCCTGGAGTGTCGAGCCCTCCTTCTATGGCTACACCTTC.

This clone was seen only a few times. The rearrangement uses TRBV2 and TRBJ2-1, with D hard to call. Trimming stripped 6 bases from V and 4 bases from J, with 4 bases between. CDR1 SNHLY and CDR2 FYNNEI come from the germline V gene. The CDR3 is 11 residues long. This chain's CDR3 is CASREYNEQFF. In DNA, the CDR3 is TGTGCCAGCAGGGAGTACAATGAGCAGTTCTTC.

The chain carries TRBV5-6 and TRBJ2-5, with TRBD2 as a possible D gene (6 bases). Germline loops: CDR1 SGHDT, CDR2 YYEEEE. This CDR3 contains 13 residues. V lost 0 bases and J 4 bases, leaving 7 bases between the germline ends. Here the CDR3 DNA reads TGTGCCAGCAGCTTGGTCGGGGGAGAGACCCAGTACTTC. It specifies CASSLVGGETQYF.

This clone was counted at least ten times. The V call is TRBV6-4, the J call TRBJ2-3; 11 nucleotides line up with TRBD2. Looked up from germline, CDR1 is MRHNA and CDR2 is SNTAGT. V shed 1 base and J 6 bases; nucleotides not matched to a gene: 3. The CDR3 covers 15 residues. The chain's CDR3 is CASSDLAGGPDTQYF. CDR3 sequence (DNA): TGTGCCAGCAGTGACTTAGCGGGAGGGCCTGATACGCAGTATTTT.

The rearrangement uses TRBV6-6 and TRBJ2-2, with D perhaps matching TRBD1 (6 bases). CDR3 length: 16 amino acids. Germline assignment: CDR1 MNHNY and CDR2 SVGAGI (reference sequence). V was pared by 2 bases and J by 4 bases, with 14 bases between. CDR3 coding DNA: TGTGCCAGCAGTTACCTGGGGATCAGGGGCACCGGGGAGCTGTTTTTT. This translates into CASSYLGIRGTGELFF.